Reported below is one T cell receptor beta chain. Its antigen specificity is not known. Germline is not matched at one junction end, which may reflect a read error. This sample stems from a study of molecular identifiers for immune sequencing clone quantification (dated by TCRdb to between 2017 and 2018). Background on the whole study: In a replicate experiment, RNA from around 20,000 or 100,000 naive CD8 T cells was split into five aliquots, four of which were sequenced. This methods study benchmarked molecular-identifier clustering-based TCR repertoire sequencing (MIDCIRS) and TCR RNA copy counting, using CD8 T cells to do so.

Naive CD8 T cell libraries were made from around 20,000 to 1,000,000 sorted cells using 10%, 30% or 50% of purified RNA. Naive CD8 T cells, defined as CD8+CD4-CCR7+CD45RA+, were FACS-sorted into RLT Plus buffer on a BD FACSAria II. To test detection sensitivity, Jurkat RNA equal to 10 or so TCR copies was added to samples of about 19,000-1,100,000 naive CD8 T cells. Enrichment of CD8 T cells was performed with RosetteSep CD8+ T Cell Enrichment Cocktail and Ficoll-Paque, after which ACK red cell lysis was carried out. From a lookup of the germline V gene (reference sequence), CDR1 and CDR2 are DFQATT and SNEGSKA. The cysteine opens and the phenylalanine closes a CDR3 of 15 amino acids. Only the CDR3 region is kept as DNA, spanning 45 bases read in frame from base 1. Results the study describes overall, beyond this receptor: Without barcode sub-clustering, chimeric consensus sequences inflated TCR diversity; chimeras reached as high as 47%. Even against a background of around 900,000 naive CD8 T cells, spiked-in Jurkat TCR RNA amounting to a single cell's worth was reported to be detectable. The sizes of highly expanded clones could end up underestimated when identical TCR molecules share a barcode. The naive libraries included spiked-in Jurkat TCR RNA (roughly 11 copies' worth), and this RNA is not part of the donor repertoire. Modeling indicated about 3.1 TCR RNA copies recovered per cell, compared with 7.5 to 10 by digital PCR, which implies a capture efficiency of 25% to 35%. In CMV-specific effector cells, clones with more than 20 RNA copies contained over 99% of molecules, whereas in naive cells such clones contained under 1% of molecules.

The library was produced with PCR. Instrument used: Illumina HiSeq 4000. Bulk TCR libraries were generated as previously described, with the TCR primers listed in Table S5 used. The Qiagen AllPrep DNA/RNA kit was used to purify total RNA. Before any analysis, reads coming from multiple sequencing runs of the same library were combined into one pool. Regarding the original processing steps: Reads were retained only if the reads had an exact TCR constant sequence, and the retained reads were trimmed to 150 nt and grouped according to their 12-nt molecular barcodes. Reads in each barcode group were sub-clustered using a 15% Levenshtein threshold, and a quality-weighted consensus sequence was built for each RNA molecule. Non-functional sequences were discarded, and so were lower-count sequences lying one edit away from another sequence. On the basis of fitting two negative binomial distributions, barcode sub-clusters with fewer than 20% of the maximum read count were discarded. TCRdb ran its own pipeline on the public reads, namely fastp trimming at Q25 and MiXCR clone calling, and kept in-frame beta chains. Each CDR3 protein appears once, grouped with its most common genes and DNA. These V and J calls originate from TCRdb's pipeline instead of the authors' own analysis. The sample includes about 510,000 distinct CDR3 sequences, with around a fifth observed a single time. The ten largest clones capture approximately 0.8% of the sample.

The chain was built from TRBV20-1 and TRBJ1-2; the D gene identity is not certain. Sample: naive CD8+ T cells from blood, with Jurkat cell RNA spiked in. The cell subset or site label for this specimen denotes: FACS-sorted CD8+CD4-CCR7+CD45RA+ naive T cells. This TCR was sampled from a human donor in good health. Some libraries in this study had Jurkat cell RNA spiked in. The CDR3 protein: CSVPSEVGGDYGYAF. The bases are TGCAGTGTCCCCTCGGAAGTTGGAGGTGACTATGGCTACGCCTTC.